This entry describes one TCR beta chain. As yet, its antigen is unknown. These data are taken from a study of T cells after posttransplantation cyclophosphamide. Method: immunoSEQ multiplex PCR; TCRdb's copy keeps in-frame clones and lacks some. The sample consists of about 8,000 clones, approximately 91% of them appearing once. Study-wide results and caveats: Recipient CMV seropositivity and CMV reactivation strongly tracked TRB clonality. Later post-transplant blood repertoires were often dominated by donor CD8+ memory clones. TRB overlap between skin or GI tissue T cells and blood was limited.

This related bone marrow graft donor gave peripheral blood on the day of marrow donation. The CDR3 contains 19 residues. This chain links TRBV21-1 with TRBJ2-3; the listed D gene, TRBD1, was not tested against the DNA. TRBV21-1 is deemed a pseudogene. The sample was CD4+ T cells sorted from blood. The sequence came from a woman between 50 and 59 years old in good health and a related stem cell transplant donor. The CDR3 protein is CASKDTGTGVIRFTDTQYF. DNA of the CDR3: TGTGCCAGCAAAGATACCGGGACAGGGGTTATCAGGTTCACAGATACGCAGTATTTT.